Listed here are 32 T cell receptor beta chains from one sample, sequenced in a study of T cell responses to AZD1222 COVID-19 vaccine. Data came from immunoSEQ multiplex PCR; TCRdb stores just in-frame clones and leaves some out. The sample contains around 170,000 clones, approximately 91% of which appear only once. The input for sequencing was peripheral blood, taken on day 0 of AZD1222 vaccination. The receptor set was obtained from an adult in good health.

This chain joins TRBV7-9 and TRBJ2-7; D unclear. The germline gives CDR1 SEHNR, CDR2 FQNEAQ (reference sequence). The V end lost 0 bases, the J end lost 0 bases, and 9 bases lay between the germline ends. The CDR3 has 15 residues. The CDR3 loop reads CASSLAAASSYEQYF. CDR3 coding DNA: TGTGCCAGCAGCTTAGCCGCGGCCAGCTCCTACGAGCAGTACTTC.

The chain joins TRBV14 to TRBJ1-3; D is ambiguous. The CDR3 covers 12 residues. V dropped 3 bases and J dropped 2 bases, with 2 bases sitting between them. Germline lookup yields CDR1 SGHDN and CDR2 FVKESK. The CDR3 DNA follows: TGTGCCAGCAGCCATCCTGGAAACACCATATATTTT. The encoded protein is CASSHPGNTIYF.

The V gene is TRBV29-1, the J gene TRBJ1-4, with D perhaps TRBD1 (5 bases). The V end lost 4 bases, the J end lost 0 bases, and 12 bases lay between the germline ends. Germline V gene data show CDR1 as SQVTM and CDR2 as ANQGSEA. This CDR3 has 15 residues. The CDR3 region has the DNA TGCAGCGTTGTTTTGCAGGGCGCAACTAATGAAAAACTGTTTTTT. Translation gives CSVVLQGATNEKLFF.

V usage is TRBV6-1 and J usage is TRBJ2-1; 8 bases align to TRBD2. Unmatched junction bases numbered 9, after V lost 2 bases and J lost 6 bases. There are 16 residues in the CDR3. Germline V gene sequence: CDR1 MNHNS, CDR2 SASEGT. The CDR3 DNA reads TGTGCCAGCAGTGAAAGCACGGGGGGGCGTCGCAATGAGCAGTTCTTC. Translated: CASSESTGGRRNEQFF.

The rearrangement uses TRBV7-6 and TRBJ1-3, with D possibly TRBD1 on 5 matching bases. CDR3 length: 13 residues. With 4 bases removed from V and 8 bases from J, the gap between germline ends came to 12 bases. Germline CDR1 is SGHVS and CDR2 is FNYEAQ. The chain's CDR3 is CASSSGLRDTIYF. As DNA, the CDR3 is TGTGCCAGCAGCTCGGGACTGCGGGACACCATATATTTT.

The J gene is TRBJ2-2, the V gene TRBV28, with TRBD2 identical over 13 bases. After removal of 4 bases from V and 6 bases from J, the junction contained 8 bases not matched to a gene. This CDR3 has 17 residues. CDR1 and CDR2 (germline): MDHEN, SYDVKM. The CDR3 region has the DNA TGTGCCAGCAGTTCACTTGGACTAGCGGGAGTACCCGGGGAGCTGTTTTTT. This encodes CASSSLGLAGVPGELFF. Drawing the rest from reference TRBV28 and TRBJ2-2, the complete variable domain is DVKVTQSSRYLVKRTGEKVFLECVQDMDHENMFWYRQDPGLGLRLIYFSYDVKMKEKGDIPEGYSVSREKKERFSLILESASTNQTSMYLCASSSLGLAGVPGELFFGEGSRLTVL.

The count of this clone is one. Here the CDR3 DNA reads TGTGCCAGCAGTTTAGCGAAAGATACGCAGTATTTT. Translation: CASSLAKDTQYF. The rearrangement links TRBV12-3 or TRBV12-4 to TRBJ2-3, with D unclear. V lost 0 bases, J lost 5 bases, and 3 bases lay in between. CDR3 length: 12 residues.

Here the CDR3 DNA reads TGTGCCAGTAGTGGGACTAGCGGGAGAGGGGAGACCCAGTACTTC. The encoded protein is CASSGTSGRGETQYF. The chain has TRBV19 and TRBJ2-5; TRBD2 aligns across 14 bases. The CDR3 is 15 residues long. With 5 bases clipped from V and 5 bases from J, the junction kept 4 bases outside the gene matches. Germline CDR1 and CDR2: LNHDA and SQIVND (reference sequence).

The V gene is TRBV19, the J gene TRBJ1-5; D uncertain. Germline CDR1 LNHDA, CDR2 SQIVND (reference sequence). Trimming took off 3 bases at V and 9 bases at J, with 21 bases between the two ends. The CDR3 contains 16 residues. This CDR3 is CASSIISRTKNGPQHF. The CDR3 region has the DNA TGTGCCAGTAGTATTATCTCTCGAACTAAGAACGGGCCCCAGCATTTT.

In its sample, this clone was seen once. The chain carries TRBV27 and TRBJ1-2; maybe TRBD1 (6 bases). The germline V gene encodes CDR1 MNHEY and CDR2 SMNVEV (reference sequence). The length of the CDR3 is 14 residues. V shed 5 bases and J shed 8 bases, with 18 bases lying between them. CDR3 coding DNA: TGTGCCAGCAGTCTGACCGGGACAAATTACGGCTACACCTTC. This gives the protein CASSLTGTNYGYTF.

J is TRBJ2-7 and V is TRBV27, with TRBD2 matching over 8 bases. Per germline, CDR1 MNHEY and CDR2 SMNVEV (reference sequence). CDR3 length: 18 amino acids. Unmatched junction bases numbered 17, after V lost 5 bases and J lost 2 bases. The CDR3 region has the DNA TGTGCCAGCAGTCCAAGCACGGGGGTTAGCGGGACTCCCTACGAGCAGTACTTC. Its translation: CASSPSTGVSGTPYEQYF.

The rearrangement uses TRBV14 and TRBJ2-1; no definite D call. Per the germline V gene, CDR1 is SGHDN and CDR2 is FVKESK. This CDR3 comprises 13 residues. V was clipped by 2 bases and J by 3 bases, with 5 bases between them. CDR3 sequence reads: CASSQSNYNEQFF. DNA for the CDR3: TGTGCCAGCAGCCAAAGTAACTACAATGAGCAGTTCTTC.

The V gene is TRBV28, the J gene TRBJ2-2; D is undetermined. The ends were cut back, 5 bases at V and 0 bases at J, with 10 bases in the middle. This CDR3 spans 15 amino acids. The germline CDR1 and CDR2 sequences are MDHEN and SYDVKM. Here the CDR3 reads CASSRDAANTGELFF. The CDR3 DNA reads TGTGCCAGCAGTCGAGACGCGGCGAACACCGGGGAGCTGTTTTTT.

V is TRBV27 and J is TRBJ1-4; D might be TRBD1 (5 bases). This CDR3 contains 14 residues. Trimming took 5 bases from V and 3 from J, leaving 10 bases between them. Germline assignment: CDR1 MNHEY and CDR2 SMNVEV (reference sequence). The CDR3 sequence is CASSRGGANEKLFF. The CDR3, as DNA: TGTGCCAGCAGTCGCGGGGGGGCTAATGAAAAACTGTTTTTT.

This rearrangement joins TRBV7-9 to TRBJ2-7; 7 nucleotides line up with TRBD2. Looked up from germline, CDR1 is SEHNR and CDR2 is FQNEAQ (reference sequence). This CDR3 has 12 amino acids. Unmatched junction bases numbered 2, after V lost 5 bases and J lost 4 bases. DNA of the CDR3: TGTGCCAGCAGCGAGGGACTATACGAGCAGTACTTC. Translation gives CASSEGLYEQYF.

The chain employs TRBV20-1 and TRBJ1-1; D is undetermined. The CDR3 runs 11 residues. With 2 bases removed from V and 9 bases from J, the gap between germline ends came to 10 bases. Per the germline V gene, CDR1 is DFQATT and CDR2 is SNEGSKA (reference sequence). CDR3 sequence (DNA): TGCAGTGCTAGAAAGTCGGAGAAAGCTTTCTTT. It specifies CSARKSEKAFF.

The genes are TRBV30 and TRBJ1-1, with 9 bases fitting TRBD1. V was clipped by 5 bases and J by 8 bases; unmatched bases: 9. The CDR3 is 13 residues long. The germline gives CDR1 GTSNPN, CDR2 SVGIG (reference sequence). CDR3 nucleotides: TGTGCCTGGGGGGACAGGGACAGCCCCGAAGCTTTCTTT. Residues: CAWGDRDSPEAFF.

V gene TRBV15 combines with J gene TRBJ1-4; tentatively, D is TRBD1 (6 bases). Trimming shortened V by 0 bases and J by 7 bases, and 12 bases separated the two germline ends. CDR1 is LNHNV, CDR2 YYDKDF, per germline (reference sequence). This CDR3 comprises 15 residues. This chain's CDR3 is CATSRERGVGEKLFF. Here the CDR3 DNA reads TGTGCCACCAGCAGAGAAAGGGGGGTCGGTGAAAAACTGTTTTTT.

This clone was counted a single time. The sample contains more than one DNA sequence encoding this CDR3. This chain uses TRBV18 with TRBJ2-7; TRBD1 aligns across 10 bases. Germline V lookup: CDR1 KGHSH, CDR2 LQKENI. V was pared by 4 bases and J by 2 bases, with 2 bases of the junction left unmatched. This CDR3 has 14 amino acids. The CDR3 bases are TGTGCCAGCTCACTTGGACAGGGGGCCTACGAGCAGTACTTC. It is translated as CASSLGQGAYEQYF.

In the case of this clone: A junction boundary mismatches the germline segment, possibly from a read error. The V and J genes are TRBV7-9 and TRBJ2-7; the D gene is possibly TRBD2 (5 bases). The CDR3 runs 12 residues. Germline CDR1 is SEHNR and CDR2 is FQNEAQ (reference sequence). Here the CDR3 reads CASSLASDDLYF. As DNA, the CDR3 is TGTGCCAGCAGCCTAGCTTCGGACGACCTTTACTTC.

The chain combines TRBV5-4 with TRBJ1-4; TRBD1 agrees at 8 bases. The CDR3 consists of 17 residues. Per the germline V gene, CDR1 is SGHNT and CDR2 is YYREEE (reference sequence). The junction had 9 bases not matched to a gene; V was cut back by 2 bases and J by 3 bases. DNA for the CDR3: TGTGCCAGCAGCTTTTCGACAGGGGCGCCACCTAATGAAAAACTGTTTTTT. Residues: CASSFSTGAPPNEKLFF.

V is TRBV3-1 (or the pseudogene TRBV3-2) and J is TRBJ1-4, with TRBD1 matching 7 bases. The CDR3 totals 15 residues. V lost 4 bases and J lost 2; bases outside the gene matches: 4. Germline V gene sequence: CDR1 LGHDT, CDR2 YNNKEL (reference sequence). This CDR3 is CASSRPGQTNEKLFF. DNA of the CDR3: TGTGCCAGCAGCCGACCGGGACAGACTAATGAAAAACTGTTTTTT.

CDR3 loop: CASSMGRIAKNIQYF. As DNA, the CDR3 is TGTGCCAGTAGTATGGGCCGGATAGCCAAAAACATTCAGTACTTC. J is TRBJ2-4 and V is TRBV19; D not certain. Trimming took off 3 bases at V and 0 bases at J, with 9 bases between the two ends. Germline V gene data show CDR1 as LNHDA and CDR2 as SQIVND (reference sequence). The CDR3 runs to 15 residues.

This clone was counted once. CDR3 nucleotides: TGTGCCAGCAGCTTTCTCCCCCCGTCCACTGAAGCTTTCTTT. It encodes CASSFLPPSTEAFF. This chain connects TRBV5-8 to TRBJ1-1, with unresolved D. The CDR3 extends over 14 amino acids. Between the trimmed V and J ends, which lost 2 bases and 4 bases, there was a span of 12 bases. Germline CDR1 and CDR2: SGHTS and YDEGEE.

The CDR3 DNA reads as TGTGCCACCAGCAGACGGGGGGGACTAGCGGGAGTGGGCTCCTACAATGAGCAGTTCTTC. Encoded protein: CATSRRGGLAGVGSYNEQFF. The chain combines TRBV15 with TRBJ2-1, with 14 bases aligning to TRBD2. With V trimmed by 2 bases and J by 0 bases, 9 bases remained unmatched. The CDR3 runs to 20 residues. Germline CDR1 is LNHNV and CDR2 is YYDKDF (reference sequence).

The J gene is TRBJ1-3, the V gene TRBV15; 8 bases fit TRBD1. Germline CDR1 and CDR2: LNHNV and YYDKDF (reference sequence). The CDR3 loop spans 15 amino acids. Trimming removed 3 bases from V and 4 bases from J; junction bases left unmatched: 5. Here the CDR3 reads CATSRDRVFGNTIYF. CDR3 sequence (DNA): TGTGCCACCAGCAGGGACAGGGTCTTCGGAAACACCATATATTTT.

The J gene is TRBJ1-1, the V gene TRBV4-1; possible D gene TRBD1, 6 bases. Trimming pared 3 bases from V and 0 bases from J, leaving 8 bases between. Germline V CDR1 and CDR2: MGHRA, YSYEKL. This CDR3 has 14 residues. CDR3 DNA sequence: TGCGCCAGCAGCCATTGGACAGTGAACACTGAAGCTTTCTTT. Protein: CASSHWTVNTEAFF.

This clone was found once. The genes are TRBV11-1 and TRBJ2-7, with D unclear. V lost 5 bases, J lost 4 bases, and 18 bases lay in between. Germline lookup yields CDR1 SGHAT and CDR2 FQDESV (reference sequence). The CDR3 runs 15 residues. The CDR3 loop is CASSRLSGVAYEQYF. The CDR3 nucleotides read TGTGCCAGCAGCCGTCTTTCAGGAGTCGCATACGAGCAGTACTTC.

The rearrangement links TRBV29-1 to TRBJ1-1; no clear D. Germline CDR1 SQVTM, CDR2 ANQGSEA. V gave up 1 base and J gave up 4 bases, with 13 bases separating them. The CDR3 is 14 amino acids. CDR3 bases: TGCAGCGTTGAAGTGGGGTCAGTCGGCACTGAAGCTTTCTTT. Protein: CSVEVGSVGTEAFF.

As for this clone: Other DNA variants within this sample encode the same CDR3. The chain employs TRBV3-1 (or the pseudogene TRBV3-2) and TRBJ1-3; no firm D call. The germline V and J ends were trimmed by 1 base and 1 base, with 8 bases remaining between them. In germline, CDR1 is LGHDT, CDR2 YNNKEL (reference sequence). The CDR3 is 15 residues long. The CDR3 DNA is TGTGCCAGCAGCCAAGGCACGAGGTCTGGAAACACCATATATTTT. Translating gives CASSQGTRSGNTIYF.

This chain's CDR3 is CPQTRRTGDNYGYTF. The CDR3 DNA is TGTCCCCAGACTAGGAGGACAGGGGACAACTATGGCTACACCTTC. The chain uses TRBV19 and TRBJ1-2; 9 nucleotides agree with TRBD1. The CDR3 runs 15 residues. The germline V gene encodes CDR1 LNHDA and CDR2 SQIVND (reference sequence).

This chain joins TRBV4-2 and TRBJ1-1; D ambiguous. The V gene lost 0 bases and the J gene lost 10 bases, with 12 bases spanning the gap. The CDR3 has 13 residues. Germline assignment: CDR1 LGHNA and CDR2 YNFKEQ. This chain's CDR3 is CASSQDRSRGAFF. The CDR3 DNA follows: TGTGCCAGCAGCCAAGATAGGTCGAGAGGAGCTTTCTTT.